The 20 T cell receptor beta chains reported below all come from one sample, sequenced in a study of blood T cells in healthy people across ages (dated by TCRdb to about 2015). Receptors were amplified or captured by 5' RACE. The data were produced on an Illumina HiSeq 2500. A second about 7 to 11 cycle PCR used a sample-barcoded 5' primer and a J-beta primer mix. TCRdb passed the public sequencing reads through fastp at Q25 and MiXCR, retaining productive beta sequences. Here each entry gathers all rows of one CDR3 protein and keeps the most common genes and DNA. The sample contains around 1.5 million distinct CDR3 sequences, around 59% of them found a single time. Over 5% of the sample goes to the ten largest clones. Specimen: blood. The receptors derive from a man between 18 and 35 years old in good health.

The V gene is TRBV6-1, the J gene TRBJ1-5, with D perhaps TRBD1 (6 bases). CDR3 length equals 16 residues. The V gene lost 3 bases and the J gene lost 0 bases, with 12 bases spanning the gap. Germline V gives CDR1 MNHNS, CDR2 SASEGT. The CDR3 sequence is CASSDLDSYSNQPQHF. As DNA, the CDR3 is TGTGCCAGCAGTGATCTGGACAGCTATAGCAATCAGCCCCAGCATTTT.

The rearrangement uses TRBV2 and TRBJ1-5; D gene unclear. Germline-derived CDR1 and CDR2 are SNHLY and FYNNEI. The CDR3 covers 18 residues. Trimming stripped 1 base from V and 2 bases from J, with 18 bases between. DNA for the CDR3: TGTGCCAGCAGTGAAGAGGCGTGGTCCGCCGAACGCAATCAGCCCCAGCATTTT. Translation: CASSEEAWSAERNQPQHF.

This clonotype was counted between two and nine times. This chain links TRBV4-1 with TRBJ2-7; the D gene could be TRBD1 or TRBD2 (6 bases each). The CDR3 sequence is 15 residues long. Trimming stripped 4 bases from V and 7 bases from J, with 20 bases between. The V gene's germline CDR1 is MGHRA and CDR2 YSYEKL. The DNA of the CDR3 is TGCGCCAGCAGCCCACGGGGGACATCGCTTGAGGAGCAGTACTTC. Its protein product is CASSPRGTSLEEQYF.

The V and J genes are TRBV5-6 and TRBJ2-7; 11 nucleotides agree with TRBD2. The length of the CDR3 is 17 residues. Trimming cost V 2 bases and J 4 bases; bases outside gene matches: 11. CDR1 is SGHDT, CDR2 YYEEEE, per germline. CDR3 sequence reads: CASSFFATSGSLYEQYF. As DNA, the CDR3 is TGTGCCAGCAGCTTTTTCGCAACTAGCGGGAGCTTATACGAGCAGTACTTC.

The chain recombines TRBV20-1 with TRBJ2-7, with 11 bases that match TRBD2. CDR1 is DFQATT, CDR2 SNEGSKA, per germline (reference sequence). CDR3 length: 16 residues. The V and J ends lost 2 bases and 0 bases, in that order; junction bases with no gene match: 6. CDR3 bases: TGCAGTGCTAGAAAACTAGCGGGGGCGTTCTCCTACGAGCAGTACTTC. Translation: CSARKLAGAFSYEQYF.

This chain joins TRBV3-1 and TRBJ2-1, with TRBD1 matching over 7 bases. The CDR3 is made up of 13 amino acids. Trimming removed 3 bases from V and 8 bases from J; junction bases left unmatched: 4. Germline-derived CDR1 and CDR2 are LGHDT and YNNKEL (reference sequence). DNA of the CDR3: TGTGCCAGCAGCCAGCTAGGGGGCTATGAGCAGTTCTTC. Amino acid sequence: CASSQLGGYEQFF.

J is TRBJ1-2 and V is TRBV12-3 or TRBV12-4; 8 bases agree with TRBD1. The CDR3 sequence is 12 residues long. J gave up 7 bases and V 6 bases, and 4 bases lay outside the gene matches. The CDR3 DNA reads TGTGCCAGCAGGCCAGACAGGGGTGGCTACACCTTC. Amino acids: CASRPDRGGYTF.

The CDR3 DNA reads as TGTGCCACGGGGCGGGGACTCAACTACGAGCAGTACTTC. Translation gives CATGRGLNYEQYF. The chain joins TRBV27 to TRBJ2-5; D is possibly TRBD2 (6 bases). The DNA matches TRBJ2-7 better at its end, which makes the J call doubtful. Germline V CDR1 and CDR2: MNHEY, SMNVEV (reference sequence). CDR3 length equals 13 residues.

The gene calls are TRBV20-1 and TRBJ2-7, with D perhaps matching TRBD1 or TRBD2 (6 bases each). The germline V and J ends were trimmed by 8 bases and 4 bases, with 15 bases remaining between them. Per the germline V gene, CDR1 is DFQATT and CDR2 is SNEGSKA (reference sequence). The CDR3 is 12 residues long. CDR3 protein: CSSRGAGYEQYF. Here the CDR3 DNA reads TGCAGTTCAAGGGGGGCGGGTTACGAGCAGTACTTC.

A word on this clonotype: The germline gene is not matched at one end of the junction; a read error may be the cause. The chain recombines TRBV6-6 with TRBJ2-5; TRBD1 is a possible D gene (6 bases). Germline V gene lookup returns CDR1 MNHNY and CDR2 SVGAGI (reference sequence). CDR3 length equals 13 residues. The CDR3: CTSSVTGLETQYF. CDR3 nucleotides: TGTACCAGCAGTGTCACAGGGCTAGAGACCCAGTACTTC.

The chain is built from TRBV3-1 and TRBJ1-4; D is ambiguous. Germline loops: CDR1 LGHDT, CDR2 YNNKEL (reference sequence). This CDR3 is 13 amino acids long. V was trimmed by 8 bases and J by 7 bases, leaving 14 bases between them. The CDR3 nucleotides read TGTGCCAGCGCAGGACCCCGGGGTGAAAAACTGTTTTTT. Translated, it gives CASAGPRGEKLFF.

This clonotype was detected a few times. This chain joins TRBV7-8 and TRBJ2-5, with 9 bases matching TRBD2. The CDR3 has 16 residues. Germline-derived CDR1 and CDR2 are SGHVS and FQNEAQ. V was pared by 5 bases and J by 5 bases, with 12 bases of the junction left unmatched. The CDR3: CASSLSDSGSVETQYF. The CDR3 DNA sequence: TGTGCCAGCAGCCTCTCGGATAGCGGGAGTGTGGAGACCCAGTACTTC.

The rearrangement uses TRBV20-1 and TRBJ1-5; 7 bases are a match to TRBD1. Unmatched junction bases numbered 13, after V lost 7 bases and J lost 4 bases. The CDR3 spans 15 residues. Germline CDR1 is DFQATT and CDR2 is SNEGSKA (reference sequence). CDR3 nucleotide sequence: TGCAGTGTTTTCCTGAGCCGGGACAGAAATCAGCCCCAGCATTTT. This gives the protein CSVFLSRDRNQPQHF.

This clonotype was detected a few times. As DNA, the CDR3 is TGCGCCAGCAGCCTAGACCCGGCGGGACTAGCGGATGATACGCAGTATTTT. As protein: CASSLDPAGLADDTQYF. V and J are TRBV5-1 and TRBJ2-3; TRBD2 matches at 11 bases. The CDR3 sequence is 17 residues long. Germline-derived CDR1 and CDR2 are SGHRS and YFSETQ. With V trimmed by 4 bases and J by 6 bases, 13 bases remained unmatched.

The V gene is TRBV28, the J gene TRBJ1-5; 9 bases align to TRBD1. V shed 7 bases, J shed 3 bases, and the junction held 7 bases outside the gene matches. CDR3 length: 15 residues. Looked up from germline, CDR1 is MDHEN and CDR2 is SYDVKM. The chain's CDR3 is CASTQDRGPNQPQHF. CDR3 DNA: TGTGCCAGCACCCAGGACAGGGGACCCAATCAGCCCCAGCATTTT. Drawing the rest from reference TRBV28 and TRBJ1-5, the complete variable domain is DVKVTQSSRYLVKRTGEKVFLECVQDMDHENMFWYRQDPGLGLRLIYFSYDVKMKEKGDIPEGYSVSREKKERFSLILESASTNQTSMYLCASTQDRGPNQPQHFGDGTRLSIL.

J is TRBJ2-3 and V is TRBV4-3; 7 nucleotides match TRBD2. CDR3 length: 17 amino acids. The trim removed 2 bases at V and 2 bases at J, leaving 10 bases unmatched. The V gene's germline CDR1 is LGHNA and CDR2 YSLEER. The CDR3 here is CASSQRGLADHTDTQYF. CDR3 nucleotides: TGCGCCAGCAGCCAACGAGGTCTAGCGGACCACACAGATACGCAGTATTTT.

This clonotype has ten or more counts. J is TRBJ2-7 and V is TRBV20-1; D may be TRBD1 (6 bases). This CDR3 region has 12 residues. The germline V and J ends were trimmed by 6 bases and 2 bases, with 11 bases remaining between them. CDR1 is DFQATT and CDR2 is SNEGSKA in the germline V gene (reference sequence). In DNA form, the CDR3 reads TGCAGTGCCGGGGACAATACCTACGAGCAGTACTTC. It codes for CSAGDNTYEQYF.

The rearrangement links TRBV14 to TRBJ2-1; 7 bases agree with TRBD2. V was clipped by 2 bases and J by 4 bases; unmatched bases: 2. The CDR3 consists of 14 residues. CDR1 is SGHDN and CDR2 is FVKESK in the germline V gene. CDR3 in amino acids: CASSQRTRYNEQFF. CDR3 DNA: TGTGCCAGCAGCCAAAGGACTAGGTACAATGAGCAGTTCTTC.

The V gene is TRBV20-1, the J gene TRBJ2-5, with unresolved D. Trimming removed 6 bases from V and 1 base from J, with 9 bases in between. Germline values: CDR1 DFQATT, CDR2 SNEGSKA (reference sequence). This CDR3 region has 12 residues. CDR3 nucleotides: TGCAGTGCCCCCGGGTTCCAAGAGACCCAGTACTTC. This sequence encodes CSAPGFQETQYF.

This clonotype was detected only a few times. V gene TRBV12-3 or TRBV12-4 combines with J gene TRBJ2-4; 7 bases align to TRBD1. The end of the DNA fits TRBJ2-7 better, so the J call may be wrong. The CDR3 length is 14 residues. The CDR3 nucleotides are TGTGCCAGCAGTCCCCAGGGACAGATCTACGAGCAGTACTTC. Translated, it gives CASSPQGQIYEQYF.